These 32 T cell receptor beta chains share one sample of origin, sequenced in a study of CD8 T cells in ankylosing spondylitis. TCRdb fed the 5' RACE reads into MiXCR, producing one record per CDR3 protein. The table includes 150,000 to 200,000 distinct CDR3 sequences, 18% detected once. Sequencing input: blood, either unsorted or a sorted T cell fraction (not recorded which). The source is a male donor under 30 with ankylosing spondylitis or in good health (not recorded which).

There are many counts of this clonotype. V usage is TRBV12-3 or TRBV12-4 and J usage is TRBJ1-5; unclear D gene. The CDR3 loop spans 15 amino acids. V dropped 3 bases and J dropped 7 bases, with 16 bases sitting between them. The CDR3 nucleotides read TGTGCCAGCAGTTTCTCTCCCCCAGCGGGCCAGCCCCAGCATTTT. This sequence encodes CASSFSPPAGQPQHF.

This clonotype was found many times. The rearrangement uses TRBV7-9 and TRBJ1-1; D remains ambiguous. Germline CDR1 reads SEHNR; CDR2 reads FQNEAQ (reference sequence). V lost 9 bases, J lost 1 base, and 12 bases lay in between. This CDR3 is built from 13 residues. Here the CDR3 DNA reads TGTGCCAGTCACTCCTTGGGGAACACTGAAGCTTTCTTT. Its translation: CASHSLGNTEAFF.

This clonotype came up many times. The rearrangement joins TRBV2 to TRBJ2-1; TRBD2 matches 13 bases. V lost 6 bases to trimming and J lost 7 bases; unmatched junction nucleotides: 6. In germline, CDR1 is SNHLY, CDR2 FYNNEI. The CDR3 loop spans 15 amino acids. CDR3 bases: TGTGCCAGCAGCGAACTAGCGGGAGGGATAAATGAGCAGTTCTTC. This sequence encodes CASSELAGGINEQFF.

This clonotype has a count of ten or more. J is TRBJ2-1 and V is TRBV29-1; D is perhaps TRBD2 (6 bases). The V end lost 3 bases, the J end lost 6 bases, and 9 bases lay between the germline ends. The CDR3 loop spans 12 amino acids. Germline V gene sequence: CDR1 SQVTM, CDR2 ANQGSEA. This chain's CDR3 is CSVEGLSNEQFF. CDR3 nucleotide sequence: TGCAGCGTTGAGGGACTTAGCAATGAGCAGTTCTTC.

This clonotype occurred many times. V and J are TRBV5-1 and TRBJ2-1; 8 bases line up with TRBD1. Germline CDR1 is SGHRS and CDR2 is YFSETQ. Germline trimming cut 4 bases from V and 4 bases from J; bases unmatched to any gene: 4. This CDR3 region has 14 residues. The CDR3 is CASSGGQVYNEQFF. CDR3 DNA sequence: TGCGCCAGCAGCGGGGGACAGGTGTACAATGAGCAGTTCTTC.

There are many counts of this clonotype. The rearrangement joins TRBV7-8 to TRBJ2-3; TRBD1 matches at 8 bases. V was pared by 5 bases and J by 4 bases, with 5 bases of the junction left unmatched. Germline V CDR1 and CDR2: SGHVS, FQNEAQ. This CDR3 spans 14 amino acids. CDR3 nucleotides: TGTGCCAGCAGCGGGACAGGTCAAGCAGATACGCAGTATTTT. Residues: CASSGTGQADTQYF.

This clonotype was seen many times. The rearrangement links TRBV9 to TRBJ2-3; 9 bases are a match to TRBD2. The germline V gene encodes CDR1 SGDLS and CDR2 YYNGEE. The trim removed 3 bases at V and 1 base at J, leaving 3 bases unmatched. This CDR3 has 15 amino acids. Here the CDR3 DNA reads TGTGCCAGCAGCGCTAGCGGGATACGCACAGATACGCAGTATTTT. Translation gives CASSASGIRTDTQYF.

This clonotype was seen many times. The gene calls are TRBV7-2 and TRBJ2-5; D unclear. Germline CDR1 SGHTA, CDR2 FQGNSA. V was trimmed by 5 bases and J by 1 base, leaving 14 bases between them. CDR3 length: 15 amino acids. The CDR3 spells CASSTRTELQETQYF. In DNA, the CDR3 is TGTGCCAGCAGCACACGGACGGAACTCCAAGAGACCCAGTACTTC. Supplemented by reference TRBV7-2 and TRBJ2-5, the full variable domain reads GAGVSQSPSNKVTEKGKDVELRCDPISGHTALYWYRQSLGQGLEFLIYFQGNSAPDKSGLPSDRFSAERTGGSVSTLTIQRTQQEDSAVYLCASSTRTELQETQYFGPGTRLLVL.

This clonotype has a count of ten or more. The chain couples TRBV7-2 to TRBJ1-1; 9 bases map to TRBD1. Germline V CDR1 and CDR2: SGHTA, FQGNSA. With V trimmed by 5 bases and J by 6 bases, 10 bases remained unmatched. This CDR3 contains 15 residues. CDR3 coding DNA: TGTGCCAGCAGCACGGACAGGGGCGGATGGGCTGAAGCTTTCTTT. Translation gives CASSTDRGGWAEAFF.

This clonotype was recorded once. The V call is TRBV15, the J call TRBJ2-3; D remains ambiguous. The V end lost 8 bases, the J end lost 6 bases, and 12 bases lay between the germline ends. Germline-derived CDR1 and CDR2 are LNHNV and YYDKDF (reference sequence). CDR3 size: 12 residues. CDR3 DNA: TGTGCCACCGCAAGTGGGATGGATACGCAGTATTTT. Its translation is CATASGMDTQYF.

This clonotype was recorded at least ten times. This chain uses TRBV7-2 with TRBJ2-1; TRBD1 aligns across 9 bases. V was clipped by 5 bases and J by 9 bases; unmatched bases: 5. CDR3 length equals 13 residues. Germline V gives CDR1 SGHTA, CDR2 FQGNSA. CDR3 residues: CASSTQGALEQFF. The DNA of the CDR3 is TGTGCCAGCAGCACACAGGGGGCGCTTGAGCAGTTCTTC.

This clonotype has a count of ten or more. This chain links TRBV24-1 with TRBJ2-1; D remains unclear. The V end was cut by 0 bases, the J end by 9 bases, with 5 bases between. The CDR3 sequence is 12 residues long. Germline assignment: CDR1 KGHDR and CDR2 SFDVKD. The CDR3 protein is CATSDLGSEQFF. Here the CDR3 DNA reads TGTGCCACCAGTGATTTGGGTAGTGAGCAGTTCTTC.

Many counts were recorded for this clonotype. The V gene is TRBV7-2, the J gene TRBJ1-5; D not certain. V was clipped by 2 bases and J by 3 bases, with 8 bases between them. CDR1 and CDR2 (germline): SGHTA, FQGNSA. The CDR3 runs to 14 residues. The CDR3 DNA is TGTGCCAGCAGCTTAAGCCAGGTCAATCAGCCCCAGCATTTT. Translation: CASSLSQVNQPQHF.

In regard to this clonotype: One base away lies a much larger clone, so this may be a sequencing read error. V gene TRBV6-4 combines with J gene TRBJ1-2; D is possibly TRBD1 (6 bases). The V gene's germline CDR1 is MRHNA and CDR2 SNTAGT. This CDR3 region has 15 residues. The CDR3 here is CASRPEPGHYYGYPF. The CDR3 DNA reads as TGTGCCAGCAGGCCAGAACCGGGACACTACTATGGCTACCCCTTC.

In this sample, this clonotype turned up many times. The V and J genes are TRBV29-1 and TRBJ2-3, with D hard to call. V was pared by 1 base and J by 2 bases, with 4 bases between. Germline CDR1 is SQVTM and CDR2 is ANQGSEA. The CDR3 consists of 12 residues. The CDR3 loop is CSVEANTDTQYF. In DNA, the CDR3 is TGCAGCGTTGAAGCGAACACAGATACGCAGTATTTT.

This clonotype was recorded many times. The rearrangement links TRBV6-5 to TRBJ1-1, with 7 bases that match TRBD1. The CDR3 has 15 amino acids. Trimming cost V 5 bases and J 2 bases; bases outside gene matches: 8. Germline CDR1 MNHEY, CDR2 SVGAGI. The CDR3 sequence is CASSTSRQGNTEAFF. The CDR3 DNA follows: TGTGCCAGCAGTACGTCCCGACAGGGAAACACTGAAGCTTTCTTT.

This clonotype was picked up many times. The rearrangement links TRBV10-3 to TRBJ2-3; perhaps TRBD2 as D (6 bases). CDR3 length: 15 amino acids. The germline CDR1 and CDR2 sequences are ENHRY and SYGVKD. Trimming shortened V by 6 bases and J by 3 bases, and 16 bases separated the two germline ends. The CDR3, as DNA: TGTGCCATCAGGGCTGCTTTGGAGGGTACAGATACGCAGTATTTT. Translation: CAIRAALEGTDTQYF.

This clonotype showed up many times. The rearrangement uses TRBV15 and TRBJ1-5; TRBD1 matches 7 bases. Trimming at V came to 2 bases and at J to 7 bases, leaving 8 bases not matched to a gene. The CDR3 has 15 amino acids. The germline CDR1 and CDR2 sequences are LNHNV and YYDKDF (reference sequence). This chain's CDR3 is CATSRSRQGGQPQHF. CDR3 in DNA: TGTGCCACCAGCAGATCCCGACAGGGTGGGCAGCCCCAGCATTTT.

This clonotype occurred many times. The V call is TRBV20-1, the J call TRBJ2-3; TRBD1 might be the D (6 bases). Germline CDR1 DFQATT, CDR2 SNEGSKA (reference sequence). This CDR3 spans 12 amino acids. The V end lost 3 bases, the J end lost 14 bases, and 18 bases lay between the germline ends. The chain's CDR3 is CSARPLTGPGYF. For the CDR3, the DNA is TGCAGTGCTAGGCCCCTGACAGGTCCAGGGTATTTT.

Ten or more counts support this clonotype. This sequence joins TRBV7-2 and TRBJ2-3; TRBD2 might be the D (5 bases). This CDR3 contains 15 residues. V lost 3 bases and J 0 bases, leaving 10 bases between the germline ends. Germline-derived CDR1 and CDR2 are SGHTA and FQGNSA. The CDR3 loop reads CASSFGERSTDTQYF. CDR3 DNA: TGTGCCAGCAGCTTTGGGGAGAGGAGCACAGATACGCAGTATTTT.

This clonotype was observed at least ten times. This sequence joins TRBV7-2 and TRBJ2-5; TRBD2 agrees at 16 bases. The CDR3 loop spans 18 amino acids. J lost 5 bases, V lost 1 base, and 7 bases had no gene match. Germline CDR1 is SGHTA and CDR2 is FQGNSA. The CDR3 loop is CASSLVGTSGRAWETQYF. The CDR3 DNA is TGTGCCAGCAGCTTAGTAGGGACTAGCGGGAGGGCCTGGGAGACCCAGTACTTC.

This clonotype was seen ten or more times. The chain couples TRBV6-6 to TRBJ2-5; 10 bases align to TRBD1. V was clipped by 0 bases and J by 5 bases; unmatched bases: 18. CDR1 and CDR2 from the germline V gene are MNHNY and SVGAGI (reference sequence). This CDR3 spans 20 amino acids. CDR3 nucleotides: TGTGCCAGCAGTTACTCGTTATTCGGGAACGACAGGGGGCTCGGGGAGACCCAGTACTTC. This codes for CASSYSLFGNDRGLGETQYF.

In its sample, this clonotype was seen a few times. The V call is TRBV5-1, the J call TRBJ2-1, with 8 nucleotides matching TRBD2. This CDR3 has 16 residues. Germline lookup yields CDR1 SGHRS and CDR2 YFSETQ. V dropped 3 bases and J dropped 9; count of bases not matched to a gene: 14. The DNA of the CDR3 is TGCGCCAGCAGCTCTCTAGCGGGCCCTCAGAATGGTGAGCAGTTCTTC. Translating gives CASSSLAGPQNGEQFF.

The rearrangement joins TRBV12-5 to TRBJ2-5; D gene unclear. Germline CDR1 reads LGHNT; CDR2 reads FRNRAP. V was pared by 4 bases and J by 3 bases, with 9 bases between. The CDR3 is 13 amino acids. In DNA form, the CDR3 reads TGTGCTAGTGGTTGGGTCATCGAAGAGACCCAGTACTTC. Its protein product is CASGWVIEETQYF.

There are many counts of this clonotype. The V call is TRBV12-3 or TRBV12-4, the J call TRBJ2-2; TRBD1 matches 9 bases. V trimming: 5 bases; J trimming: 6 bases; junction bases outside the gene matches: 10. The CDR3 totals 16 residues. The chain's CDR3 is CASSRKTGGSSGELFF. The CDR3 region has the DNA TGTGCCAGCAGTCGTAAGACAGGGGGTAGCTCCGGGGAGCTGTTTTTT.

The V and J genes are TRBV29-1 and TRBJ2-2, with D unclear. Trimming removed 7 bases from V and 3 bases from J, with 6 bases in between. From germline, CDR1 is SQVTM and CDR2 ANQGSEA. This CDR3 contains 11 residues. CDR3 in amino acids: CSAQHTGELFF. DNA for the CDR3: TGCAGCGCGCAGCACACCGGGGAGCTGTTTTTT.

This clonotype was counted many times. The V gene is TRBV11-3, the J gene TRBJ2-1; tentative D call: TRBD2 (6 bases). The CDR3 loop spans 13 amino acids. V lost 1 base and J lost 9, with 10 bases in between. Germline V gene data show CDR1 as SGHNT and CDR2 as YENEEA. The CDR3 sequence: CASSLVGGGEQFF. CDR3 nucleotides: TGTGCCAGCAGCTTAGTGGGAGGTGGTGAGCAGTTCTTC.

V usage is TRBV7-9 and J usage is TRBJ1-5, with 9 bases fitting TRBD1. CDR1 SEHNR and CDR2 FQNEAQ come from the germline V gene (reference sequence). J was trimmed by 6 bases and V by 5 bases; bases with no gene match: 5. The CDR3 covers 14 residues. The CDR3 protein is CASSRDRESQPQHF. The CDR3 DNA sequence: TGTGCCAGCAGCCGGGACAGGGAAAGTCAGCCCCAGCATTTT.

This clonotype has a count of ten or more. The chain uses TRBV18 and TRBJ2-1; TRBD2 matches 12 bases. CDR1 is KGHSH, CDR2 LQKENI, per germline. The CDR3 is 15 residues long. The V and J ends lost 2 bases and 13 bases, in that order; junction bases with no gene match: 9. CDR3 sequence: CASSPALAGGPEQFF. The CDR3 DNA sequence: TGTGCCAGCTCACCAGCACTAGCGGGAGGCCCCGAACAGTTCTTC.

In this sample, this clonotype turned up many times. The chain's CDR3 is CASSSTGTVKSDTQYF. CDR3 bases: TGCGCCAGCAGCTCAACCGGGACAGTAAAATCAGATACGCAGTATTTT. This rearrangement joins TRBV5-1 to TRBJ2-3; 7 bases align to TRBD1. With 3 bases clipped from V and 4 bases from J, the junction kept 11 bases outside the gene matches. CDR3 length: 16 amino acids. Germline V gene lookup returns CDR1 SGHRS and CDR2 YFSETQ.

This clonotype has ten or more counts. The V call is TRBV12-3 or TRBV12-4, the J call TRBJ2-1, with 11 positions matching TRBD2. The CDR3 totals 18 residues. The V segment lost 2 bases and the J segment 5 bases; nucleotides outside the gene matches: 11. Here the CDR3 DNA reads TGTGCCAGCAGTTTAACTGCACTGACTAGCGGGACCGACAATGAGCAGTTCTTC. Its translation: CASSLTALTSGTDNEQFF.

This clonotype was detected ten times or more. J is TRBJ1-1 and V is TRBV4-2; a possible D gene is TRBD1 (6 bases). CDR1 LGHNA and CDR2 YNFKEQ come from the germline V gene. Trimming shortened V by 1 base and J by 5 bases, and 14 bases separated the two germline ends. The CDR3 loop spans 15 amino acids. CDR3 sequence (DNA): TGTGCCAGCAGCCAAGCGCAGGGGCTTTCTACTGAAGCTTTCTTT. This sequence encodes CASSQAQGLSTEAFF.